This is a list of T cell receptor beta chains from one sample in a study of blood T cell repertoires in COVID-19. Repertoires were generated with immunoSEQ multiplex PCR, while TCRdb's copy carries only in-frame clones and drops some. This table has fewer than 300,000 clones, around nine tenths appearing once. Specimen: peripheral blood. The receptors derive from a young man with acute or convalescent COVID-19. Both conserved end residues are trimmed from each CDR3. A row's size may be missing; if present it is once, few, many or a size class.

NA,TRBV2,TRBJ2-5,ASRRREGNSRETQY
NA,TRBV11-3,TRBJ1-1,ASSAQGQGPAEAF
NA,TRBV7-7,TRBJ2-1,ASSYLAGVPYNEQF
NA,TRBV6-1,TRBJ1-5,ASSEAAYSNQPQH
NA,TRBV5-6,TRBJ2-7,ASSSGGYEQY
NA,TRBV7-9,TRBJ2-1,ASSRTRDSQF
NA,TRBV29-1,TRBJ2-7,STGTGDGEQY
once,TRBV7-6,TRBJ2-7,ASSLAGWTGGHEQY
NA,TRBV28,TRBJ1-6,ASSPPTGGNPPLH
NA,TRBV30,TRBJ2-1,AWSVLGFKAGEQF
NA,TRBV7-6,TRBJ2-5,ASSTLSGGVETQY
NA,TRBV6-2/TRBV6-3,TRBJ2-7,ASSRLDPYEQY
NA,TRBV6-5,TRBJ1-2,ASRGQGYGYT
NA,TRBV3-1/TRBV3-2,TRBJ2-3,ASSPGASWDTQY
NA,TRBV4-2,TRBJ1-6,ASSQGGLQEWDSPLH
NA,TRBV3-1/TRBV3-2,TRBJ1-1,ASSHGQDTEAF
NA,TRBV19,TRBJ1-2,ASNLGGVYGYT
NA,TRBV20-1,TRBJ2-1,SASVHSGRYNEQF
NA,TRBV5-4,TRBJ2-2,ASSFLASANTGELF
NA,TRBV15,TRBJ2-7,ATSRDLKGAGYEQY
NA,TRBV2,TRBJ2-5,ASLKWASQETQY
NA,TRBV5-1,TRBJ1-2,ASSPKTGGSLEGYT
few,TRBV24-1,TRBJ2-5,ATQGRETQY
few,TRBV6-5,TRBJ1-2,ASSLIGTGAAGYT
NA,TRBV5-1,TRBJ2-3,ASSFSGGASDTQY
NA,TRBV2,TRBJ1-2,ASSAQWNYGYT
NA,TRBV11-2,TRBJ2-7,ASSARQGRIFEQY
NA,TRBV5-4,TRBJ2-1,ASSLPTSGGYNEQF
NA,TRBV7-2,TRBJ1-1,ASSLVGTGGGGTEAF
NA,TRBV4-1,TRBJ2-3,ASSQGGAGGAGTQY
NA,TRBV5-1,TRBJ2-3,ASRPTSGGADSGTDTQY
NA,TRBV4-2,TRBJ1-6,ASSQDPGRNSPLH